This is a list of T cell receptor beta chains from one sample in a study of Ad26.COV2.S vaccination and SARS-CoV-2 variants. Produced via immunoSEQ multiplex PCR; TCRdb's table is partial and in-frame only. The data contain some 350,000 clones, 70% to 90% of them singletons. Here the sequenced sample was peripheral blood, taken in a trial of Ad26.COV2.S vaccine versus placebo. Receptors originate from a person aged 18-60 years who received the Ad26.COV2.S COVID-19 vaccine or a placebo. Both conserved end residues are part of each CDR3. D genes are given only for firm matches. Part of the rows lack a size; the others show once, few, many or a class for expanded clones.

CDR3: CASARPSYNEQFF
DNA: TGTGCCAGCGCAAGGCCCTCCTACAATGAGCAGTTCTTC
size: -
J: TRBJ2-1
D: -
V: TRBV7-8

CDR3: CASSSSFGEKLFF
DNA: TGTGCCAGCAGCTCCTCGTTCGGGGAAAAACTGTTTTTT
size: -
J: TRBJ1-4
D: -
V: TRBV5-4

CDR3: CASSDPGLAFTGELFF
DNA: TGTGCCAGCAGTGATCCCGGACTAGCGTTCACCGGGGAGCTGTTTTTT
size: -
J: TRBJ2-2
D: TRBD2
V: TRBV2

CDR3: CASTRSSYNSPLHF
DNA: TGTGCCAGCACCAGGAGCTCCTATAATTCACCCCTCCACTTT
size: -
J: TRBJ1-6
D: -
V: TRBV2

CDR3: CSVDTRGAETQYF
DNA: TGCAGCGTTGATACGAGGGGAGCGGAGACCCAGTACTTC
size: -
J: TRBJ2-5
D: -
V: TRBV29-1

CDR3: CASSRLIGVMNTEAFF
DNA: TGTGCCAGCAGCCGCCTTATAGGGGTTATGAACACTGAAGCTTTCTTT
size: many
J: TRBJ1-1
D: -
V: TRBV7-9

CDR3: CASTTGQGTGELFF
DNA: TGCGCCAGCACTACGGGACAGGGTACCGGGGAGCTGTTTTTT
size: -
J: TRBJ2-2
D: TRBD1
V: TRBV5-1

CDR3: CASSLSEAGWVETQYF
DNA: TGTGCCAGCAGCTTGTCCGAGGCAGGGTGGGTAGAGACCCAGTACTTC
size: -
J: TRBJ2-5
D: -
V: TRBV5-6

CDR3: CASSLYIAGGLETQYF
DNA: TGTGCCAGCAGTTTATATATAGCGGGGGGTTTAGAGACCCAGTACTTC
size: few
J: TRBJ2-5
D: TRBD2
V: TRBV27

CDR3: CASSGTGSYEQYF
DNA: TGTGCCAGTAGTGGGACAGGGTCCTACGAGCAGTACTTC
size: -
J: TRBJ2-7
D: TRBD1
V: TRBV19

CDR3: CASSSPGLGPYEQYF
DNA: TGTGCCAGCAGTTCCCCGGGACTCGGCCCTTACGAGCAGTACTTC
size: -
J: TRBJ2-7
D: -
V: TRBV28

CDR3: CATTPGSGITNTGELFF
DNA: TGTGCCACCACCCCGGGTAGCGGGATCACGAACACCGGGGAGCTGTTTTTT
size: -
J: TRBJ2-2
D: TRBD2
V: TRBV24-1